These T cell receptor beta chains were read from a single sample in a study of STAT5B mutations in CD4+ large granular lymphocyte leukemia. The protocol was immunoSEQ multiplex PCR, while the TCRdb copy is restricted to in-frame clones and leaves out a portion. The data show fewer than 50,000 clones, with 80% to 85% seen just once and approximately 0.4% held by the top ten. The sequencing sample was made of CD4+ T cells from blood buffy coats. The receptors stem from a human donor in good health. CDR3s include the opening cysteine and the closing phenylalanine or tryptophan. A D gene is named only where the DNA matches it firmly. The size field is filled for only some rows; it gives once, few, many or a size class.

d_call	v_call	j_call	clone_size	cdr3_nt	cdr3_aa
-	TRBV6-1	TRBJ1-5	once	TGTGCCAGCGAAGAGGGCAGGGCTTTCTATCAGCCCCAGCATTTT	CASEEGRAFYQPQHF
TRBD1	TRBV9	TRBJ2-7	-	TGTGCCAGCAGCGGCCGGGACAGGGTCAACGAGCAGTACTTC	CASSGRDRVNEQYF
-	TRBV30	TRBJ1-2	-	TGTGCCTGGAGTGACAGGGCCCTTCGAGGCTATGGCTACACCTTC	CAWSDRALRGYGYTF
-	TRBV11-3	TRBJ2-7	-	TGTGCCAGCAGTGGTTTCCACGAGCAGTACTTC	CASSGFHEQYF
TRBD2	TRBV9	TRBJ2-1	-	TGTGCCAGCAGCGCCCAGACTAGCGGGAGGTACAATGAGCAGTTCTTC	CASSAQTSGRYNEQFF
TRBD2	TRBV9	TRBJ2-1	-	TGTGCCAGCAGCGTAAGGCCCCTAGCGGGGGGTGAGCAGTTCTTC	CASSVRPLAGGEQFF
-	TRBV19	TRBJ1-3	-	TGTGCCAGTAGCATAACAGGGTCTGGAAACACCATATATTTT	CASSITGSGNTIYF
-	TRBV5-4	TRBJ2-1	-	TGTGCCAGCAGCTTGGGACTCTCGGCCAATGAGCAGTTCTTC	CASSLGLSANEQFF
TRBD1	TRBV5-4	TRBJ1-5	-	TGTGCCAGCAGCATACAGGGGACTCAGCCCCAGCATTTT	CASSIQGTQPQHF
-	TRBV15	TRBJ1-2	-	TGTGCCACCAGCAGACTTACAGGGTACGATGGCTACACCTTC	CATSRLTGYDGYTF
-	TRBV28	TRBJ2-1	-	TGTGCCAGCAGTTCGCAGGGGTATGAGCAGTTCTTC	CASSSQGYEQFF
-	TRBV4-2	TRBJ2-5	-	TGTGCCAGCAGCCAAGAAGAGAGAGGAGAGACCCAGTACTTC	CASSQEERGETQYF
TRBD1	TRBV11-1	TRBJ1-1	-	TGTGCCAGCAGCCCCAGTAATAGGGGGCGCAACACTGAAGCTTTCTTT	CASSPSNRGRNTEAFF
-	TRBV14	TRBJ2-7	-	TGTGCCAGCAGCCATGTCAGCTACGAGCAGTACTTC	CASSHVSYEQYF
TRBD1	TRBV5-1	TRBJ2-1	-	TGCGCCAGCAGCATAGGACAGGGGTCCTACAATGAGCAGTTCTTC	CASSIGQGSYNEQFF
TRBD1	TRBV6-5	TRBJ1-2	-	TGTGCCAGCAGCACTACGGACAGGGGGGAAGGCTACACCTTC	CASSTTDRGEGYTF
-	TRBV19	TRBJ1-5	-	TGTGCCACCCAACAGCAGGGAAACGGCAATCAGCCCCAGCATTTT	CATQQQGNGNQPQHF
-	TRBV19	TRBJ2-1	few	TGTGCCAGTAGTATGGTTGGAAACCACAATGAGCAGTTCTTC	CASSMVGNHNEQFF
-	TRBV6-1	TRBJ2-2	-	TGTGCCAGCATTTACAGATGGACCGGGGAGCTGTTTTTT	CASIYRWTGELFF
-	TRBV5-6	TRBJ2-5	-	TGTGCCAGCAGCTTGCCCGGAGGTAGACGCCTTGGGACCCAGTACTTC	CASSLPGGRRLGTQYF
-	TRBV6-5	TRBJ2-1	-	TGTGCCAGCAGTTACTCGGGGGGCGCGGTTCGGGATGAGCAGTTCTTC	CASSYSGGAVRDEQFF
TRBD1	TRBV28	TRBJ1-4	-	TGTGCCAGCAGTATCCGACAGGGGCGCGGACATGAAAAACTGTTTTTT	CASSIRQGRGHEKLFF
-	TRBV4-1	TRBJ2-3	-	TGCGCCAGCAGCCCCCTCCTCGGCGCAGATACGCAGTATTTT	CASSPLLGADTQYF
-	TRBV7-3	TRBJ2-3	-	TGTGCCAGCAGCGTGACTAGGGTAGATACGCAGTATTTT	CASSVTRVDTQYF
TRBD1	TRBV6-5	TRBJ2-7	-	TGTGCCAGCAGGAGGACAGGGATCAACGAGCAGTACTTC	CASRRTGINEQYF
TRBD1	TRBV4-1	TRBJ1-2	-	TGCGCCAGCAGCCAAGACAGGGGGCGAGTCTATGGCTACACCTTC	CASSQDRGRVYGYTF
TRBD2	TRBV10-2	TRBJ2-7	-	TGCGCCAGTAGAGCGGGAGGGATAGACTACGAGCAGTACTTC	CASRAGGIDYEQYF
-	TRBV7-6	TRBJ2-7	-	TGTGCCAGCAGCTTAGCCAGATCCTACGAGCAGTACTTC	CASSLARSYEQYF
TRBD1	TRBV2	TRBJ2-1	-	TGTGCCAGCAGTCCAGACAGGGGACCTTACAATGAGCAGTTCTTC	CASSPDRGPYNEQFF
-	TRBV7-9	TRBJ1-1	-	TGTGCCAGCAGCTTAGGGGGGCAAGACACTGAAGCTTTCTTT	CASSLGGQDTEAFF
-	TRBV7-8	TRBJ2-3	-	TGTGCCAGCAGCTTAGCATTCACAGATACGCAGTATTTT	CASSLAFTDTQYF
-	TRBV27	TRBJ2-7	few	TGTGCCAGCAGTTCACAGGACATATCCTACGAGCAGTACTTC	CASSSQDISYEQYF
-	TRBV30	TRBJ1-3	-	TGTGCCTGGAGTGTTAACAGTCCTGGAAACACCATATATTTT	CAWSVNSPGNTIYF
-	TRBV19	TRBJ2-7	-	TGTGCCAGTACCACCGCGTGGAACTCCTACGAGCAGTACTTC	CASTTAWNSYEQYF